This T cell receptor (beta chain) was identified in a study of blood T cell repertoires in COVID-19. Turning to the study itself: Sites across the United States, Italy and Spain contributed samples from acute and convalescent COVID-19. PBMCs, B-cell-depleted T cells, or T cells were the source of the cDNA or gDNA that made up the material.

As processed by the authors: Amplified reference gene primers provided the basis for estimating nucleated cell counts. Some clones are missing from TCRdb's copy, which holds only in-frame ones; the method was immunoSEQ multiplex PCR. V and J calls and clone size are copied from that table; D and trimming were computed from the DNA. The table lists more than 200,000 clones, around 90% of them singletons. The TCR originated in an older woman with COVID-19, enrolled during active disease. Sequencing was performed on peripheral blood.

The CDR3, as DNA: TGTGCCAGCAGGATGGGGGGGGCCGGCACTGAAGCTTTCTTT. This translates into CASRMGGAGTEAFF. This chain links TRBV28 with TRBJ1-1, with a possible D match to TRBD1 (6 bases). Looked up from germline, CDR1 is MDHEN and CDR2 is SYDVKM. The CDR3 extends over 14 amino acids. V lost 6 bases, J lost 4 bases, and 15 bases lay in between.